Each of the 11 T cell receptor beta chains below was sequenced from the same sample in a study of beta chain features in type 1 diabetes. Antigens of these TCRs are unknown. Study-level points and caveats: Type 1 diabetes patients had TCRB CDR3s that were shorter (moderately but significantly so) in all four CD4+ subsets.

The isolated RNA, all of it, was reverse transcribed, so expressed TCRB transcripts were what got sequenced. The data were produced by immunoSEQ multiplex PCR, yet TCRdb's version contains in-frame clones alone and is incomplete. Counted here are around 250,000 clones, about 15% occurring once; the ten biggest clones make up 0.015% to 0.02%. The material sequenced was naive CD4+ T cells from blood. All receptors derive from a man aged 25-45 years with type 1 diabetes.

The table lists this clone with a few counts. The V gene is TRBV18, the J gene TRBJ2-1; tentative D call: TRBD2 (5 bases). With 4 bases removed from V and 0 bases from J, the gap between germline ends came to 16 bases. This CDR3 has 17 residues. The germline gives CDR1 KGHSH, CDR2 LQKENI. The CDR3 sequence is CASSRNGYEGSYNEQFF. CDR3 nucleotide sequence: TGTGCCAGCTCACGCAACGGGTACGAGGGCTCCTACAATGAGCAGTTCTTC.

This clone was detected a few times. This chain connects TRBV13 to TRBJ1-1, with TRBD1 as a possible D gene (5 bases). Germline values: CDR1 PRHDT, CDR2 FYEKMQ (reference sequence). The ends were cut back, 5 bases at V and 8 bases at J, with 12 bases in the middle. The CDR3 is made up of 12 amino acids. The DNA for the CDR3 is TGTGCCAGCAGCCCAGGACCAGGGGAAGCTTTCTTT. Its translation is CASSPGPGEAFF. Supplemented by reference TRBV13 and TRBJ1-1, the full variable domain reads AAGVIQSPRHLIKEKRETATLKCYPIPRHDTVYWYQQGPGQDPQFLISFYEKMQSDKGSIPDRFSAQQFSDYHSELNMSSLELGDSALYFCASSPGPGEAFFGQGTRLTVV.

CDR3 region: CASSAGTGNTGELFF. The CDR3 nucleotides are TGTGCCAGTAGTGCTGGGACAGGGAACACCGGGGAGCTGTTTTTT. The V and J genes are TRBV19 and TRBJ2-2; 8 bases match TRBD1. Germline values: CDR1 LNHDA, CDR2 SQIVND (reference sequence). The CDR3 loop spans 15 amino acids. J gave up 1 base and V 5 bases, and 3 bases lay outside the gene matches.

About this clone itself: The junction departs from germline at one end; a sequencing error may be responsible. The chain is built from TRBV6-1 and TRBJ2-1; weak D call: TRBD2 (5 bases). The CDR3 is made up of 13 amino acids. The germline CDR1 and CDR2 sequences are MNHNS and SASEGT. The CDR3 region is CASSVEEHIVTIF. The CDR3 nucleotides are TGTGCCAGCAGCGTGGAGGAGCATATCGTCACGATCTTC.

This sequence joins TRBV5-1 and TRBJ2-1; 8 positions agree with TRBD2. CDR1 and CDR2 from the germline V gene are SGHRS and YFSETQ. This CDR3 is built from 16 residues. The V and J ends lost 0 bases and 9 bases, in that order; junction bases with no gene match: 11. The CDR3 nucleotides read TGCGCCAGCAGCTTGGCTTCAGGGACTAGGGGCGGTGAGCAGTTCTTC. Its protein product is CASSLASGTRGGEQFF.

This rearrangement joins TRBV6-1 to TRBJ2-1, with TRBD2 matching over 14 bases. J gave up 6 bases and V 4 bases, and 2 bases lay outside the gene matches. The CDR3 covers 15 residues. CDR1 is MNHNS, CDR2 SASEGT, per germline. Written as DNA, the CDR3 is TGTGCCAGCAGTGCGGGACTAGCGGGAGTCAATGAGCAGTTCTTC. Amino acid sequence: CASSAGLAGVNEQFF.

This chain links TRBV4-1 with TRBJ1-5, with no clear D. The germline gives CDR1 MGHRA, CDR2 YSYEKL. CDR3 length: 13 residues. V dropped 4 bases and J dropped 7 bases, with 11 bases sitting between them. CDR3 protein: CASSPNTFQPQHF. CDR3 DNA sequence: TGCGCCAGCAGCCCGAACACATTCCAGCCCCAGCATTTT.

This clone was detected only a few times. The CDR3 region is CASSSILDTEAFF. The CDR3 nucleotides are TGCGCCAGCAGCTCTATTCTGGACACTGAAGCTTTCTTT. The chain combines TRBV5-1 with TRBJ1-1; D is unclear. V was trimmed by 3 bases and J by 3 bases, leaving 9 bases between them. Germline V gene data show CDR1 as SGHRS and CDR2 as YFSETQ. The CDR3 has 13 residues.

The CDR3 is CASKAYGEGSYEQYF. Written as DNA, the CDR3 is TGCGCCAGCAAAGCTTACGGAGAGGGCTCCTACGAGCAGTACTTC. The J gene is TRBJ2-7, the V gene TRBV5-1; TRBD2 is a possible D gene (5 bases). The CDR3 loop spans 15 amino acids. Germline V gives CDR1 SGHRS, CDR2 YFSETQ. V was cut by 6 bases and J by 0 bases, with 16 bases left in between.

This clone was picked up a small number of times. The chain recombines TRBV11-2 with TRBJ1-1; TRBD1 agrees at 7 bases. V dropped 5 bases and J dropped 11; count of bases not matched to a gene: 11. Per the germline V gene, CDR1 is SGHAT and CDR2 is FQNNGV. This CDR3 contains 13 residues. CDR3 in amino acids: CASSPGQTSGAFF. The CDR3 DNA reads TGTGCCAGCAGCCCGGGACAGACCTCGGGCGCTTTCTTT.

This clone was found a few times. The chain combines TRBV29-1 with TRBJ1-4; 10 bases are a match to TRBD1. CDR1 is SQVTM, CDR2 ANQGSEA, per germline. CDR3 size: 15 residues. The trim removed 5 bases at V and 8 bases at J, leaving 11 bases unmatched. CDR3 sequence: CSVRAPGTGAEKLFF. CDR3 in DNA: TGCAGCGTTCGGGCCCCCGGGACAGGGGCCGAAAAACTGTTTTTT.